This T cell receptor (beta chain) was retrieved from a study of PD-1 blockade in classical Hodgkin lymphoma (dated by TCRdb to 2020 to 2021). Regarding the study in general: Nivolumab dosing was 3 mg/kg intravenously every 2 weeks, continuing until either disease progression or unacceptable toxicity. The study used TCR beta sequencing and CyTOF to define a peripheral blood immune signature of response to PD-1 blockade in classical Hodgkin lymphoma.

Taken with the paper, the label for time point translates to: cycle 4 day 1 (C4D1), after around six weeks of nivolumab. Relapse after autologous stem cell transplantation had occurred in all trial patients, and cohorts A, B and C were distinguished by prior brentuximab vedotin exposure. A Miltenyi CD4+ T cell isolation kit was used for magnetic negative selection to purify CD4+ T cells from thawed PBMCs. The trial cohort comprised some 60 patients with relapsed/refractory classical Hodgkin lymphoma whose best overall responses were complete response, partial response or progressive disease. Single-agent nivolumab was administered to trial patients in the multi-cohort phase II CheckMate 205 trial. An independent review committee assessed best overall response by applying the 2007 International Working Group response criteria. Trial PBMCs were collected just before the start of nivolumab (C1D1) and during therapy at cycle 2 day 1 and cycle 4 day 1. Peripheral blood was collected in 8 mL Vacutainer Cell Preparation Tubes, from which PBMCs were isolated by centrifugation and then cryopreserved. Purified CD4+ and CD8+ fractions were prepared only for cases with an additional available PBMC sample. Magnetically labelled cells were removed on LS columns in a quadroMACS separator, and the flow-through was collected as the purified fraction.

Notes on this clone: It has no known antigen specificity. No base quality values were provided; no much bigger clone lies one nucleotide off.

Genomic DNA was extracted with the Qiagen DNeasy kit from unsorted PBMCs and from negatively selected CD4+ and CD8+ fractions. TCR beta CDR3 regions were subjected to amplification by immunoSEQ multiplex PCR with primers that anneal to V and J segments. A synthetic immune receptor repertoire was used to minimize amplification bias, and remaining bias was computationally removed after sequencing. Regarding the original processing steps: Custom Python scripts were used to quantify repertoire diversity as the Shannon entropy index. The unsorted, CD4+ and CD8+ repertoires were each analyzed separately, with the exception of combined analyses, where CD4+ and CD8+ sequences were merged in silico. A clone counted as expanded when the clone's frequency after treatment rose at least 2-fold relative to C1D1, and clones undetected at baseline were given a pseudocount of 0.5. Clones with 0 or 1 copy at C1D1 were defined as singleton clones, while clones with 2 or more copies were defined as non-singleton clones. Clones expanded in unsorted samples were labelled as CD4+, CD8+ or unknown by matching protein sequences in sorted samples from the same patient. Wilcoxon tests on paired samples were used to test changes in diversity from C1D1 to C4D1. What TCRdb holds here is the immuneACCESS table cut down to in-frame rearrangements. Part of the clones is not present; checked against another copy, under half of the missing clones reflect an unresolved V gene, and the others are unexplained. For V, J and clone size, that table is used; D and trimming come from the DNA. This sample has around 25,000 clones in its table, and 75% to 90% of those were observed once. 3% to 4% of the sample is in the top ten clones.

Overall study results and their limits: Lower diversity was observed in patients in whom nivolumab was started less than 1 year after ASCT, and these patients were excluded from later analyses so that confounding by immune reconstitution would be avoided. Trial patients achieving complete response had baseline diversity similar to newly diagnosed patients, whereas partial responders and progressors had significantly lower diversity. The study was limited to a single clinical trial cohort, and causes of repertoire differences, possibly disease activity or prior therapy, remained undefined. By C4D1, a significant rise was seen in CD4+ TCR diversity but not in CD8+ TCR diversity (p=0.0027 vs p=0.16), and the rise was most apparent among complete responders (p=0.02). Newly diagnosed patients were reported to have lower baseline TCR diversity than healthy donors, and relapsed/refractory patients were reported to have lower baseline TCR diversity still.

This receptor was obtained from a human donor with classical Hodgkin lymphoma. Sample: CD4+ T cells from blood, taken before the fourth cycle of nivolumab.

The CDR3 is CASSFPGGFGYTF. Read as DNA, the sequence is TGTGCCAGTAGTTTTCCAGGGGGCTTCGGCTACACCTTC. This sequence uses TRBV19 and TRBJ1-2; 8 junctional bases match TRBD1. In the germline V gene (reference sequence), CDR1 corresponds to LNHDA and CDR2 to SQIVND. The cysteine opens and the phenylalanine closes a CDR3 of 13 amino acids. Only the CDR3 region is kept as DNA, spanning 39 bases read in frame from base 1. Trimming removed 5 bases from V and 8 bases from J; the gene matches leave 7 bases unexplained.